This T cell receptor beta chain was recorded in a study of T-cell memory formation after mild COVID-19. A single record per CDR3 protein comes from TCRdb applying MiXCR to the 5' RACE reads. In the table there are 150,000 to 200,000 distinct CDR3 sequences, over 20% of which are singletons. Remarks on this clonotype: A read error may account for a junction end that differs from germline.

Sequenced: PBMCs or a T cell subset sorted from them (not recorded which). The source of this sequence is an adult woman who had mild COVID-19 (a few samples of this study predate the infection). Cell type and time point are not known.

The CDR3 reads CSARGLAGVYEQYF. The CDR3 coding sequence is TGCAGTGCAAGAGGGCTAGCGGGAGTGTACGAGCAGTACTTC. This rearrangement joins TRBV20-1 to TRBJ2-7, with 10 positions matching TRBD2. In germline, CDR1 is DFQATT, CDR2 SNEGSKA (reference sequence). The CDR3 covers 14 residues.